These 4 T cell receptor beta chains came from one sample sequenced in a study of T-cell memory formation after mild COVID-19. TCRdb analysed the 5' RACE reads with MiXCR anew, one entry per CDR3 protein. The sample includes fewer than 650,000 distinct CDR3 sequences, approximately 21% of them seen just once. Sample: PBMCs or a T cell subset sorted from them (not recorded which). These receptors originate from an adult woman who had mild COVID-19 (a few samples of this study predate the infection). Cell type and time point are not known.

The chain carries TRBV29-1 and TRBJ1-1, with TRBD1 identical over 9 bases. After removal of 5 bases from V and 6 bases from J, the junction contained 10 bases not matched to a gene. The CDR3 loop spans 14 amino acids. Germline V gene data show CDR1 as SQVTM and CDR2 as ANQGSEA. The CDR3: CSVRTGAKFAEAFF. The DNA for the CDR3 is TGCAGCGTTAGGACAGGGGCAAAGTTCGCTGAAGCTTTCTTT.

The chain joins TRBV30 to TRBJ1-2, with 7 bases identical to TRBD1. Germline CDR1 and CDR2: GTSNPN and SVGIG (reference sequence). There are 15 residues in the CDR3. Losses at the gene ends were 0 bases for V and 8 bases for J; bases not matched to a gene: 12. CDR3 sequence (DNA): TGTGCCTGGAGTGTACAGGGAGGGAGGGGGCAAGGCTACACCTTC. Its protein is CAWSVQGGRGQGYTF.

J is TRBJ2-3 and V is TRBV24-1, with 10 bases that match TRBD2. Per germline, CDR1 KGHDR and CDR2 SFDVKD. Trimming cost V 2 bases and J 6 bases; bases outside gene matches: 13. This CDR3 has 18 amino acids. CDR3 sequence reads: CATSDWGPLAGAADTQYF. CDR3 in DNA: TGTGCCACCAGTGATTGGGGGCCTCTAGCGGGAGCGGCTGATACGCAGTATTTT.

This clonotype was observed a few times. This CDR3 reads CSARWGTGELFF. The CDR3 nucleotides read TGCAGTGCTAGATGGGGAACCGGGGAGCTGTTTTTT. J is TRBJ2-2 and V is TRBV20-1, with no clear D. Germline loops: CDR1 DFQATT, CDR2 SNEGSKA (reference sequence). The CDR3 covers 12 residues. V lost 2 bases, J lost 5 bases, and 6 bases lay in between.